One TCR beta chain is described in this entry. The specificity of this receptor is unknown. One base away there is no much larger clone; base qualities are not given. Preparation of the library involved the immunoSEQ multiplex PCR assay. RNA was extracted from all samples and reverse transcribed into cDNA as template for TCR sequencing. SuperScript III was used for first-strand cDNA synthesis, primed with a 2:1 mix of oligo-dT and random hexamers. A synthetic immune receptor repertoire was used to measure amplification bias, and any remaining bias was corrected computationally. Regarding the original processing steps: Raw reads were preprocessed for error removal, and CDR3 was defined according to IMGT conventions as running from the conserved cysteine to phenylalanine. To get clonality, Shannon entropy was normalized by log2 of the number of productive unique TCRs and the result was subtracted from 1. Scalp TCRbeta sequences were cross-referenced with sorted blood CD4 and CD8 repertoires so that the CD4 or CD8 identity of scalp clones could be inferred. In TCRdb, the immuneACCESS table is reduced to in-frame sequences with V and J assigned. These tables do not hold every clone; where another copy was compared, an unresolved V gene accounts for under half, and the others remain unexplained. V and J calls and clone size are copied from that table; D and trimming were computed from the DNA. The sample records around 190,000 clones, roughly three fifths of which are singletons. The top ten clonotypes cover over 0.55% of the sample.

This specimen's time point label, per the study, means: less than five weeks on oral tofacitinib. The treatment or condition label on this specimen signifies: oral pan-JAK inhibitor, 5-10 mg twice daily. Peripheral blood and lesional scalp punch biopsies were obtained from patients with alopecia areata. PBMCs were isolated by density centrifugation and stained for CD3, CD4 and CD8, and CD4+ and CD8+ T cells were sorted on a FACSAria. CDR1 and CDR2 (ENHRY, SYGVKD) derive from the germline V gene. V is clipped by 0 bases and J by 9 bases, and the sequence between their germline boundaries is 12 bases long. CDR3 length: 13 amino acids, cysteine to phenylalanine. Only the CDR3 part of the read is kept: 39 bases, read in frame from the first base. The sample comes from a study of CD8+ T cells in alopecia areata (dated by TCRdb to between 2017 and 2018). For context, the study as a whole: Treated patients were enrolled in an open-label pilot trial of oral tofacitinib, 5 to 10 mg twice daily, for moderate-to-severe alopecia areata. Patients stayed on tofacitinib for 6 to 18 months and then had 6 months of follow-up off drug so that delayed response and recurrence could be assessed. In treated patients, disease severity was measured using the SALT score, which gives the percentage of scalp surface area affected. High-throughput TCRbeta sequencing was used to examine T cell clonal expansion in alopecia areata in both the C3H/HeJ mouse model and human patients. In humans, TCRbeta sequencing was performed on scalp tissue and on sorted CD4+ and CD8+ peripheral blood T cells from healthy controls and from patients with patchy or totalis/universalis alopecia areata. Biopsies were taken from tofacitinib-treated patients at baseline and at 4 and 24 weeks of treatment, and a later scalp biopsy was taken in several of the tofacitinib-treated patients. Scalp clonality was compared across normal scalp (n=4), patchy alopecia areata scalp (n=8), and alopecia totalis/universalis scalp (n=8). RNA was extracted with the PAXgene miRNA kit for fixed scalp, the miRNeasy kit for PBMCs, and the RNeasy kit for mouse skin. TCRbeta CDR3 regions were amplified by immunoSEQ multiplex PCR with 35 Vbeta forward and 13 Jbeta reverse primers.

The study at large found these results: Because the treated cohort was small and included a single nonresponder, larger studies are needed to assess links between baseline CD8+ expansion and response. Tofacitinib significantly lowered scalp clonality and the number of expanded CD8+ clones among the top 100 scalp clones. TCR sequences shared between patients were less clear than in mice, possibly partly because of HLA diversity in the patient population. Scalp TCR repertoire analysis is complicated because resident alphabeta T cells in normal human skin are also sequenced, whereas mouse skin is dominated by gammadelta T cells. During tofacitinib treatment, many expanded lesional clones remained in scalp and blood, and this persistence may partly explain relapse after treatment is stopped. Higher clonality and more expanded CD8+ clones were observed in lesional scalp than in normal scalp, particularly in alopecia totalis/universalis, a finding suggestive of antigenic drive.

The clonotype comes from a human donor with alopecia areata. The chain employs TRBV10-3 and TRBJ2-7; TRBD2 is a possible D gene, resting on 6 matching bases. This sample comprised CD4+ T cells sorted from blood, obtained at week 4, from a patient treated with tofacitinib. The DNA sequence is TGTGCCATCAGTGAGTCGGGGGGAGGCATGCAGTACTTC. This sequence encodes CAISESGGGMQYF.